This entry describes one T cell receptor beta chain. Antigen unknown. V gave up 6 bases and J gave up 4 bases, with 10 bases separating them. The germline CDR1 and CDR2 sequences are SGHDT and YYEEEE. The CDR3 runs 12 residues. The record originates from a study of blood T cells in healthy people across ages. About the study: With template switching, about one barcoded beta molecule was captured per two T cells. Whole-study findings and limits: The long-lived group displayed more naive CD4+ cells, plus higher diversity, than the aged donors did.

A second PCR, run for about 6 to 12 cycles, used a sample-barcoded 5' primer plus a J-beta primer mix. MiXCR, applied by TCRdb to the 5' RACE reads, yields one record per CDR3 protein. The sample holds roughly 1,500,000 distinct CDR3 sequences; roughly 30% are singletons and the top ten take 10% to 12%. The clonotype originates from a woman in her twenties or thirties in good health. Sequenced input: blood. The V call is TRBV5-6, the J call TRBJ1-1; D call uncertain. The CDR3 loop reads CASMLGGTEAFF. The CDR3 nucleotides read TGTGCCAGCATGCTCGGTGGCACTGAAGCTTTCTTT.